Shown below are 14 T cell receptor beta chains from a single sample sequenced in a study of neurological immune-mediated disorders. Time point described: longitudinal time-point 2. TCRdb recomputed calls from the 5' RACE reads with MiXCR, one row per CDR3 protein. The sample holds some 87,000 distinct CDR3 sequences, almost 6% seen once. The sample was PBMCs. The receptor set was obtained from a woman in her sixties or seventies with multiple sclerosis.

This clonotype appeared a few times. This chain uses TRBV18 with TRBJ1-1; D perhaps matches TRBD1 (6 bases). The CDR3 covers 15 residues. V was cut by 2 bases and J by 4 bases, with 14 bases left in between. Germline assignment: CDR1 KGHSH and CDR2 LQKENI. CDR3: CASSPFSQGSTEAFF. DNA of the CDR3: TGTGCCAGCTCACCATTCTCGCAGGGGTCCACTGAAGCTTTCTTT.

This clonotype was picked up many times. V gene TRBV21-1 combines with J gene TRBJ2-2; the table names TRBD1, a call not compared with the DNA. TRBV21-1 is labeled a pseudogene. There are 14 residues in the CDR3. As DNA, the CDR3 is TGTGCCACCAAAAGGGGGAGTTTCACCGGGGAGCTGTTTTTT. Amino acids: CATKRGSFTGELFF.

The sample holds many counts of this clonotype. The rearrangement uses TRBV6-5 and TRBJ2-7; either TRBD1 or TRBD2 may supply D (5 bases each). V was clipped by 5 bases and J by 2 bases, with 13 bases between them. Per germline, CDR1 MNHEY and CDR2 SVGAGI. The CDR3 has 14 amino acids. CDR3 DNA: TGTGCCAGCAGTATCCGGGACGGAGCCTACGAGCAGTACTTC. Its translation: CASSIRDGAYEQYF.

This clonotype was counted at least ten times. The DNA of the CDR3 is TGTGCCAGCAGCCCCACAGGGAGGGGCACTGAAGCTTTCTTT. Its protein is CASSPTGRGTEAFF. This chain links TRBV6-5 with TRBJ1-1; a weak D match, TRBD1 (6 bases). From germline, CDR1 is MNHEY and CDR2 SVGAGI. This CDR3 is 14 amino acids long. Trimming left V 6 bases short and J 4 bases short, with 15 bases between.

This clonotype was seen many times. The chain couples TRBV6-6 to TRBJ2-7; maybe TRBD1 (6 bases). Trimming cost V 0 bases and J 2 bases, with 17 bases left between them. Germline V gene data show CDR1 as MNHNY and CDR2 as SVGAGI (reference sequence). The CDR3 has 17 residues. The CDR3 DNA reads as TGTGCCAGCAGTTACTCGAAGTTCGGACAGCCGACCTACGAGCAGTACTTC. Protein: CASSYSKFGQPTYEQYF.

This clonotype occurred many times. The rearrangement links TRBV19 to TRBJ1-5; D uncertain. V lost 3 bases and J 1 base, leaving 4 bases between the germline ends. CDR1 and CDR2 (germline): LNHDA, SQIVND (reference sequence). CDR3 length equals 13 residues. The CDR3 reads CASSIASNQPQHF. The CDR3 DNA sequence: TGTGCCAGTAGTATTGCCAGCAATCAGCCCCAGCATTTT.

This clonotype was detected many times. CDR3 loop: CASSLGQAAGTQYF. As DNA, the CDR3 is TGTGCCAGCAGCTTGGGGCAGGCCGCAGGGACCCAGTACTTC. The V gene is TRBV5-8, the J gene TRBJ2-5; no reliable D call. Per germline, CDR1 SGHTS and CDR2 YDEGEE. This CDR3 is built from 14 residues. V lost 0 bases to trimming and J lost 7 bases, with 13 bases between them.

Notes on this clonotype: This may stem from a read error, because a much larger clone lies one nucleotide away. The chain couples TRBV12-3 or TRBV12-4 to TRBJ2-7; 9 bases map to TRBD2. The CDR3 totals 14 residues. The trim removed 3 bases at V and 4 bases at J, leaving 4 bases unmatched. CDR3 bases: TGTGCCAGCAGTTTCGCGGGGGGGAGGTACGAGCAGTACTTC. Translation: CASSFAGGRYEQYF.

This clonotype has ten or more counts. The chain links TRBV5-1 to TRBJ1-1; the D is unclear. Per the germline V gene, CDR1 is SGHRS and CDR2 is YFSETQ. Trimming cost V 0 bases and J 11 bases, with 8 bases left between them. The length of the CDR3 is 11 residues. In DNA form, the CDR3 reads TGCGCCAGCAGCTTGGGCGACGGCGCTTTCTTT. It is translated as CASSLGDGAFF.

This clonotype was counted at least ten times. The chain links TRBV5-5 to TRBJ2-3; no definite D call. V was shortened by 4 bases and J by 10 bases, with 13 bases between the two germline ends. This CDR3 has 12 amino acids. Germline values: CDR1 SGHKS, CDR2 YYEKEE (reference sequence). The CDR3 is CASSPDPMPQYF. The CDR3 nucleotides read TGTGCCAGCAGCCCGGACCCTATGCCGCAGTATTTT.

This clonotype has at least ten counts. The gene calls are TRBV5-1 and TRBJ2-5; D is perhaps TRBD1 or TRBD2 (5 bases each). Germline V gene lookup returns CDR1 SGHRS and CDR2 YFSETQ. CDR3 length: 12 amino acids. Trimming cost V 6 bases and J 5 bases, with 11 bases left between them. The CDR3 region has the DNA TGCGCCAGCAATGGAGAGGGGGAGACCCAGTACTTC. It encodes CASNGEGETQYF.

This clonotype occurred many times. The chain has TRBV5-1 and TRBJ1-1, with TRBD1 matching over 7 bases. J was trimmed by 1 base and V by 4 bases; bases with no gene match: 4. In germline, CDR1 is SGHRS, CDR2 YFSETQ. The CDR3 is 14 amino acids. CDR3 nucleotide sequence: TGCGCCAGCAGCCAGGGGGGTGGGAACACTGAAGCTTTCTTT. Translation gives CASSQGGGNTEAFF.

This clonotype was counted many times. The chain is built from TRBV7-2 and TRBJ1-1, with 8 bases aligning to TRBD1. CDR1 is SGHTA and CDR2 is FQGNSA in the germline V gene. The CDR3 is 16 amino acids. The junction had 13 bases not matched to a gene; V was cut back by 6 bases and J by 4 bases. The CDR3 DNA is TGTGCCAGCAGGATTCAGGGGGCGCGGAGGGGCACTGAAGCTTTCTTT. Protein sequence: CASRIQGARRGTEAFF.

This clonotype has a count of ten or more. V and J are TRBV20-1 and TRBJ2-1, with a weak D call TRBD1 (6 bases). Per the germline V gene, CDR1 is DFQATT and CDR2 is SNEGSKA (reference sequence). This CDR3 comprises 14 residues. The V gene lost 0 bases and the J gene lost 8 bases, with 14 bases spanning the gap. This CDR3 is CSAREGRGWDEQFF. CDR3 sequence (DNA): TGCAGTGCTAGAGAGGGCAGGGGTTGGGATGAGCAGTTCTTC.